This TCR beta chain is drawn from a study of cytomegalovirus exposure and HLA in healthy donors. Study summary: For the approximately 360 genotyped donors, 75% to 90% fell within the Caucasian-associated ancestry cluster. General study points: A missense variant in DCLRE1C was later tied to TCR beta V- and J-gene trimming.

This PCR relied on a set of 60 Vbeta primers and 13 Jbeta primers. This table comes from immunoSEQ multiplex PCR, and its TCRdb copy is limited to in-frame clones, with some not included. This sample has roughly 190,000 clones, with approximately 80% found just once. Germline V CDR1 and CDR2: GTSNPN, SVGIG (reference sequence). The V and J ends lost 0 bases and 3 bases respectively, with 19 bases between them. This CDR3 contains 17 residues. As concerns this clone: Its target is not known.

This clonotype was sampled from a woman aged 50 to 65 in good health and CMV-seronegative. Sequenced material: PBMCs. The gene calls are TRBV30 and TRBJ2-3, with TRBD2 as a possible D gene (7 bases). The CDR3 nucleotides read TGTGCCTGGAGTGTAGGAGGAGGGGGGGTCTCTACAGATACGCAGTATTTT. It translates to CAWSVGGGGVSTDTQYF.